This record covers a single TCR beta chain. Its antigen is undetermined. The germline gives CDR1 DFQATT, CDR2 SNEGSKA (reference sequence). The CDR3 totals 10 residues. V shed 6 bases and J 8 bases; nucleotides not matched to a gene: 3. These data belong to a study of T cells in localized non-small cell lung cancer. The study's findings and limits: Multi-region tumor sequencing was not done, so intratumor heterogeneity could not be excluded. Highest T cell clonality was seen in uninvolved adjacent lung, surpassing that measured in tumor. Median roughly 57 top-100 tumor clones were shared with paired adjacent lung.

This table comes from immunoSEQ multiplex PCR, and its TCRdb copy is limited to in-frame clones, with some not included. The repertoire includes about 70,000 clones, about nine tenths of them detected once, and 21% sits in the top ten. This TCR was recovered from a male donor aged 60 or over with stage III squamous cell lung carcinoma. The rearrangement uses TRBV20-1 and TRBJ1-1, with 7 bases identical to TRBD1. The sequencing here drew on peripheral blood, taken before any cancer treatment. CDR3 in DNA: TGCAGTGCGAGGGACAGCGAAGCTTTCTTT. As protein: CSARDSEAFF.